The 30 T cell receptor beta chains reported below all come from one sample, sequenced in a study of T cell changes during pregnancy in multiple sclerosis. Clones were read by immunoSEQ multiplex PCR, and TCRdb kept only the in-frame ones, dropping some. In the table there are roughly 90,000 clones, about 91% of which are singletons. Sequencing used peripheral blood, obtained in the first trimester of pregnancy. The source of these receptors is a female donor in good health, enrolled as a control in a pregnancy study.

This chain uses TRBV18 with TRBJ2-3, with D hard to call. Trimming took 3 bases from V and 0 from J, leaving 10 bases between them. Looked up from germline, CDR1 is KGHSH and CDR2 is LQKENI. This CDR3 has 15 residues. The CDR3 here is CASSPWAVSTDTQYF. The CDR3 coding sequence is TGTGCCAGCTCACCTTGGGCAGTCAGCACAGATACGCAGTATTTT.

V is TRBV2 and J is TRBJ1-2, with D possibly matching TRBD1 (6 bases). The V gene's germline CDR1 is SNHLY and CDR2 FYNNEI. Trimming took 7 bases from V and 0 from J, leaving 12 bases between them. The CDR3 extends over 14 amino acids. CDR3 protein: CASTKQGANYGYTF. The CDR3 region has the DNA TGTGCCAGCACCAAACAGGGAGCTAACTATGGCTACACCTTC.

This chain links TRBV6-6 with TRBJ1-5; TRBD1 matches 10 bases. The J segment lost 6 bases and the V segment lost 6 bases, leaving 5 bases of the junction unmatched. The V gene's germline CDR1 is MNHNY and CDR2 SVGAGI (reference sequence). The CDR3 is 14 amino acids. In DNA, the CDR3 is TGTGCCAGCAGCGGCGGACAGGGGGGTCAGCCCCAGCATTTT. This encodes CASSGGQGGQPQHF.

V gene TRBV6-5 combines with J gene TRBJ2-5; 7 positions match TRBD1. This CDR3 region has 13 residues. In germline, CDR1 is MNHEY, CDR2 SVGAGI. The V segment lost 6 bases and the J segment 2 bases; nucleotides outside the gene matches: 3. This CDR3 reads CASRGTAQETQYF. CDR3 DNA sequence: TGTGCCAGCAGAGGGACAGCACAAGAGACCCAGTACTTC.

This clone has only a few counts. The J gene is TRBJ2-2, the V gene TRBV7-3; D perhaps matches TRBD1 (5 bases). The CDR3 covers 13 residues. Trimming removed 5 bases from V and 7 bases from J, with 11 bases in between. Germline V gene data show CDR1 as SGHTA and CDR2 as FQGTGA. CDR3 coding DNA: TGTGCCAGCAGCACAGACAGTTTCGGGGAGCTGTTTTTT. Protein: CASSTDSFGELFF. Complete variable domain (other parts from reference TRBV7-3 and TRBJ2-2): GAGVSQTPSNKVTEKGKYVELRCDPISGHTALYWYRQSLGQGPEFLIYFQGTGAADDSGLPNDRFFAVRPEGSVSTLKIQRTERGDSAVYLCASSTDSFGELFFGEGSRLTVL.

This rearrangement joins TRBV30 to TRBJ2-1, with D tentatively TRBD1 (5 bases). CDR3 length equals 11 residues. The germline gives CDR1 GTSNPN, CDR2 SVGIG (reference sequence). Trimming took off 1 base at V and 12 bases at J, with 10 bases between the two ends. CDR3 loop: CAWSGQSRQFF. The CDR3 DNA follows: TGTGCCTGGAGTGGACAGTCCCGGCAGTTCTTC.

This clone was observed a single time. The rearrangement joins TRBV7-8 to TRBJ2-7; 7 bases match TRBD1. The J segment lost 3 bases and the V segment lost 5 bases, leaving 7 bases of the junction unmatched. CDR3 length: 14 amino acids. The germline CDR1 and CDR2 sequences are SGHVS and FQNEAQ. The CDR3 sequence is CASSRPGTVYEQYF. Written as DNA, the CDR3 is TGTGCCAGCAGCCGTCCCGGGACAGTCTACGAGCAGTACTTC.

The chain couples TRBV9 to TRBJ2-2, with 9 positions matching TRBD1. In germline, CDR1 is SGDLS, CDR2 YYNGEE. This CDR3 comprises 17 residues. The ends lost 0 bases at V and 1 base at J; junction bases unmatched: 4. The DNA of the CDR3 is TGTGCCAGCAGCGTAGTAGTGGGACAGGGGAACACCGGGGAGCTGTTTTTT. Residues: CASSVVVGQGNTGELFF.

The rearrangement uses TRBV25-1 and TRBJ2-3, with 9 nucleotides matching TRBD1. J was trimmed by 6 bases and V by 3 bases; bases with no gene match: 4. The CDR3 has 14 residues. The germline V gene encodes CDR1 MGHDK and CDR2 SYGVNS. CDR3 sequence: CASSDDRGADTQYF. The CDR3 DNA reads TGTGCCAGCAGTGATGACAGGGGGGCCGATACGCAGTATTTT.

This sequence joins TRBV7-2 and TRBJ1-6; D not certain. In germline, CDR1 is SGHTA, CDR2 FQGNSA. With 3 bases removed from V and 9 bases from J, the gap between germline ends came to 12 bases. This CDR3 region has 14 residues. The CDR3 region has the DNA TGTGCCAGCAGCTTGGGGAGAAGCGGTTCACCCCTCCACTTT. Its protein product is CASSLGRSGSPLHF.

The chain carries TRBV4-3 and TRBJ2-1; tentative D call: TRBD2 (6 bases). The CDR3 extends over 15 amino acids. V gave up 2 bases and J gave up 0 bases, with 8 bases separating them. Germline loops: CDR1 LGHNA, CDR2 YSLEER. This CDR3 is CASSQRDSSYNEQFF. The CDR3 coding sequence is TGCGCCAGCAGCCAAAGGGACTCCTCCTACAATGAGCAGTTCTTC.

This chain links TRBV4-3 with TRBJ1-4; D unclear. The CDR3 is 16 residues long. V lost 0 bases, J lost 4 bases, and 12 bases lay in between. Germline loops: CDR1 LGHNA, CDR2 YSLEER. CDR3 residues: CASSQDRGSLNEKLFF. The CDR3, as DNA: TGCGCCAGCAGCCAAGATCGAGGCAGCCTTAATGAAAAACTGTTTTTT.

This rearrangement joins TRBV4-1 to TRBJ1-1, with unresolved D. Trimming cost V 4 bases and J 3 bases, with 15 bases left between them. Germline V gene data show CDR1 as MGHRA and CDR2 as YSYEKL. This CDR3 contains 15 residues. The CDR3 reads CASSLPLQSYTEAFF. The CDR3, as DNA: TGCGCCAGCAGCCTACCCTTACAGTCTTACACTGAAGCTTTCTTT.

The genes are TRBV5-6 and TRBJ2-1; no clear D. The CDR3 totals 14 residues. Per the germline V gene, CDR1 is SGHDT and CDR2 is YYEEEE. Trimming shortened V by 0 bases and J by 2 bases, and 6 bases separated the two germline ends. As DNA, the CDR3 is TGTGCCAGCAGCTTGGGGGCCCCCTACAATGAGCAGTTCTTC. Translated, it gives CASSLGAPYNEQFF.

This rearrangement joins TRBV19 to TRBJ2-3, with D possibly being TRBD2 (5 bases). Per germline, CDR1 LNHDA and CDR2 SQIVND (reference sequence). The ends were cut back, 7 bases at V and 6 bases at J, with 17 bases in the middle. The CDR3 loop spans 14 amino acids. The CDR3 sequence is CASNAGRTLDTQYF. For the CDR3, the DNA is TGTGCCAGTAACGCGGGTCGCACTTTGGATACGCAGTATTTT.

The chain joins TRBV20-1 to TRBJ1-1; D is possibly TRBD1 (5 bases). The CDR3 covers 11 residues. With 0 bases removed from V and 8 bases from J, the gap between germline ends came to 7 bases. Germline V lookup: CDR1 DFQATT, CDR2 SNEGSKA (reference sequence). The CDR3 loop reads CSARDRGEAFF. The CDR3 DNA follows: TGCAGTGCTAGAGATCGGGGGGAAGCTTTCTTT.

The chain is built from TRBV4-3 and TRBJ1-2; no clear D gene. V was pared by 1 base and J by 2 bases, with 8 bases between. The CDR3 is 14 amino acids. Per the germline V gene, CDR1 is LGHNA and CDR2 is YSLEER. CDR3 nucleotides: TGCGCCAGCAGCCAAGGGGTACAGAACTATGGCTACACCTTC. Its translation: CASSQGVQNYGYTF.

Written as DNA, the CDR3 is TGTGCCAGCAGCCAAGGGGGGGGGCCTAATCAGCCCCAGCATTTT. Protein: CASSQGGGPNQPQHF. This sequence joins TRBV14 and TRBJ1-5, with D possibly TRBD1 on 6 matching bases. Germline V gene sequence: CDR1 SGHDN, CDR2 FVKESK. Trimming removed 1 base from V and 4 bases from J, with 11 bases in between. The CDR3 spans 15 residues.

This chain connects TRBV14 to TRBJ2-3; D may be TRBD1 (7 bases). V was cut by 4 bases and J by 2 bases, with 16 bases left in between. The CDR3 is 16 residues long. Germline V gene data show CDR1 as SGHDN and CDR2 as FVKESK. The CDR3: CASSLGTAGLTDTQYF. The CDR3, as DNA: TGTGCCAGCAGCCTCGGGACAGCGGGTCTCACAGATACGCAGTATTTT. Supplemented by reference TRBV14 and TRBJ2-3, the full variable domain reads EAGVTQFPSHSVIEKGQTVTLRCDPISGHDNLYWYRRVMGKEIKFLLHFVKESKQDESGMPNNRFLAERTGGTYSTLKVQPAELEDSGVYFCASSLGTAGLTDTQYFGPGTRLTVL.

On this clone itself: Other nucleotide sequences in the sample specify the same CDR3. The chain has TRBV7-9 and TRBJ1-1, with a tentative D call TRBD1 (6 bases). Germline V gene sequence: CDR1 SEHNR, CDR2 FQNEAQ (reference sequence). The CDR3 spans 13 residues. Trimming removed 5 bases from V and 4 bases from J, with 11 bases in between. The CDR3 nucleotides read TGTGCCAGCAGCCCCACAGGGAGCACTGAAGCTTTCTTT. Translated, it gives CASSPTGSTEAFF.

This clone was counted a few times. The V and J genes are TRBV6-1 and TRBJ1-2, with a weak D call TRBD1 (5 bases). The CDR3 spans 12 residues. CDR1 MNHNS and CDR2 SASEGT come from the germline V gene. V was pared by 7 bases and J by 7 bases, with 13 bases between. CDR3 DNA: TGTGCCAGCACCGAAGGGGTTCGTGGCTACACCTTC. This codes for CASTEGVRGYTF.

The V call is TRBV4-3, the J call TRBJ1-2, with 7 bases aligning to TRBD1. The V gene end was trimmed by 2 bases and the J gene end by 6 bases; junction bases not matched to a gene: 6. CDR3 length: 14 residues. Looked up from germline, CDR1 is LGHNA and CDR2 is YSLEER. Here the CDR3 DNA reads TGCGCCAGCAGCCAAAGGTGGGACAGAGATGGCTACACCTTC. It yields the protein CASSQRWDRDGYTF.

The rearrangement uses TRBV5-4 and TRBJ1-2, with TRBD1 matching 7 bases. Germline V lookup: CDR1 SGHNT, CDR2 YYREEE (reference sequence). V shed 0 bases, J shed 4 bases, and the junction held 3 bases outside the gene matches. The CDR3 is 14 residues long. CDR3 region: CASSLEQGPYGYTF. The DNA for the CDR3 is TGTGCCAGCAGCTTGGAACAGGGGCCCTATGGCTACACCTTC.

This clone was found once. The chain carries TRBV9 and TRBJ2-3; D remains ambiguous. The CDR3 is made up of 13 amino acids. V lost 1 base and J 4 bases, leaving 7 bases between the germline ends. Germline-derived CDR1 and CDR2 are SGDLS and YYNGEE. CDR3 bases: TGTGCCAGCAGCGTACGGGTGGCAGATACGCAGTATTTT. It translates to CASSVRVADTQYF.

DNA for the CDR3: TGTGCCAGCAGAGAGGGAGGCTCGGAGACCCAGTACTTC. This gives the protein CASREGGSETQYF. The rearrangement uses TRBV2 and TRBJ2-5; D might be TRBD2 (6 bases). Trimming took 6 bases from V and 5 from J, leaving 13 bases between them. The germline CDR1 and CDR2 sequences are SNHLY and FYNNEI. The CDR3 sequence is 13 residues long.

The chain uses TRBV6-1 and TRBJ1-2; 9 positions match TRBD1. Germline loops: CDR1 MNHNS, CDR2 SASEGT. CDR3 length equals 17 residues. J lost 6 bases, V lost 4 bases, and 15 bases had no gene match. Here the CDR3 DNA reads TGTGCCAGCAGTGGAACACAGTCCCGGGACAGGGTTCATGGCTACACCTTC. Protein product: CASSGTQSRDRVHGYTF.

This chain connects TRBV29-1 to TRBJ1-5; the D is unclear. V lost 7 bases, J lost 6 bases, and 19 bases lay in between. Germline-derived CDR1 and CDR2 are SQVTM and ANQGSEA. The CDR3 contains 14 residues. The CDR3 bases are TGCAGCGCAAAAGTGGCCTCCGAGGGTCAGCCCCAGCATTTT. Protein: CSAKVASEGQPQHF. Variable domain in full (rest from reference TRBV29-1 and TRBJ1-5): SAVISQKPSRDICQRGTSLTIQCQVDSQVTMMFWYRQQPGQSLTLIATANQGSEATYESGFVIDKFPISRPNLTFSTLTVSNMSPEDSSIYLCSAKVASEGQPQHFGDGTRLSIL.

The chain recombines TRBV28 with TRBJ1-2; possibly TRBD1 for D (6 bases). CDR1 is MDHEN, CDR2 SYDVKM, per germline. The CDR3 is made up of 15 amino acids. The V end lost 4 bases, the J end lost 7 bases, and 19 bases lay between the germline ends. The CDR3 DNA reads TGTGCCAGCAGTTGGGGGGGGGCGGGATCTTCTGGCTACACCTTC. Residues: CASSWGGAGSSGYTF.

The rearrangement joins TRBV5-5 to TRBJ2-7; 7 bases align to TRBD2. The germline gives CDR1 SGHKS, CDR2 YYEKEE (reference sequence). V shed 0 bases and J 3 bases; nucleotides not matched to a gene: 9. This CDR3 comprises 16 residues. For the CDR3, the DNA is TGTGCCAGCAGCTTGGCCGTAGGACTAGTGAACTACGAGCAGTACTTC. Its protein product is CASSLAVGLVNYEQYF.

This clone was detected once. The chain recombines TRBV9 with TRBJ1-6; D call uncertain. This CDR3 spans 14 amino acids. V lost 2 bases, J lost 5 bases, and 8 bases lay in between. Germline CDR1 SGDLS, CDR2 YYNGEE. The CDR3 region has the DNA TGTGCCAGCAGCGTCCTCGGGAATAATTCACCCCTCCACTTT. This gives the protein CASSVLGNNSPLHF.